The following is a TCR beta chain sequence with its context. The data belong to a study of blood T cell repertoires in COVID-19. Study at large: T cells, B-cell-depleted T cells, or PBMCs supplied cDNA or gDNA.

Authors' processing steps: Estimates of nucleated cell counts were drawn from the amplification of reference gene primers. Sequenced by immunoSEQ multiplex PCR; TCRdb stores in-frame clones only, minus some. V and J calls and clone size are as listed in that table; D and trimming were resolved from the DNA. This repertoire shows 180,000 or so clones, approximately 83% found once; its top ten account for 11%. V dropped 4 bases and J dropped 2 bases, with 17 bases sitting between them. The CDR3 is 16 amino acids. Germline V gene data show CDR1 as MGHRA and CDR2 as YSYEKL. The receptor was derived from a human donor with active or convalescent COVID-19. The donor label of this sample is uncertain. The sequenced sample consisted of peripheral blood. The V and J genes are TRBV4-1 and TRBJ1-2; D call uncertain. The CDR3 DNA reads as TGCGCCAGCAGCCCCCCTGGGCAGAGTACAAACTATGGCTACACCTTC. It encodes CASSPPGQSTNYGYTF.